This T cell receptor beta chain was identified in a study of T cell clones after liver transplantation. Study-level background: Samples came from ITN030ST, which attempted immunosuppression withdrawal within 2 years of liver transplantation. The study, taken as a whole, reports: Compared with third party-reactive sequences, donor-reactive ones declined more, independent of withdrawal success. Circulating graft-donor-reactive CD4 TCRbeta sequences fell significantly post-transplant in most of the 8 subjects. Low donor cell numbers restricted donor-reactive repertoire measurement in a couple of subjects.

Germline CDR1 reads MDHEN; CDR2 reads SYDVKM. V was shortened by 6 bases and J by 4 bases, with 19 bases between the two germline ends. CDR3 length: 15 residues. The table came from immunoSEQ multiplex PCR; TCRdb's copy has only in-frame clones and leaves some out. The table includes about 6,200 clones, approximately 80% detected once. As regards this clone: The target antigen is unknown.

The sample was CD8+ T cells from blood, taken 46 months after liver transplant. The TCR sequence derives from a human patient who received a liver transplant. The graft donor may have given rise to some T cells. The chain carries TRBV28 and TRBJ2-7; D may correspond to TRBD1 or TRBD2 (5 bases each). CDR3 sequence: CASRTRDGSWYEQYF. In DNA, the CDR3 is TGTGCCAGCAGGACTCGGGACGGTTCATGGTACGAGCAGTACTTC.